These 11 T cell receptor beta chains came from one sample sequenced in a study of OX40 agonist ivuxolimab in advanced cancers. Profiled with immunoSEQ multiplex PCR; TCRdb holds only in-frame clones, not every one. The sample includes roughly 48,000 clones, 83% seen only once; the top ten take approximately 1.2%. This sample comprised CD4+ or CD8+ T cells sorted from blood, obtained in a trial of the OX40 agonist ivuxolimab. All receptors come from an adult with an advanced solid tumor such as melanoma, head and neck, liver or kidney cancer.

Regarding this clone: An end of the junction differs from the germline gene, which may be a read error. J is TRBJ2-2 and V is TRBV5-1, with 7 bases aligning to TRBD1. The CDR3 contains 15 residues. Germline V lookup: CDR1 SGHRS, CDR2 YFSETQ. The CDR3: CASSFRGSKTGELFF. CDR3 sequence (DNA): TGCGCCAGCAGCTTCAGGGGGTCGAAAACCGGGGAGCTGTTTTTT. The full variable domain, its missing parts supplied by reference TRBV5-1 and TRBJ2-2, is KAGVTQTPRYLIKTRGQQVTLSCSPISGHRSVSWYQQTPGQGLQFLFEYFSETQRNKGNFPGRFSGRQFSNSRSEMNVSTLELGDSALYLCASSFRGSKTGELFFGEGSRLTVL.

This clone has only one observation. The chain uses TRBV10-1 and TRBJ1-1; no firm D call. The V end lost 3 bases, the J end lost 0 bases, and 5 bases lay between the germline ends. This CDR3 spans 13 amino acids. The germline V gene has CDR1 WNHNN and CDR2 SYGVQD (reference sequence). The CDR3 reads CASSDSLNTEAFF. The CDR3 bases are TGCGCCAGCAGTGATTCTCTGAACACTGAAGCTTTCTTT.

The chain combines TRBV2 with TRBJ2-2, with 10 nucleotides matching TRBD2. The CDR3 is 16 residues long. Losses at the gene ends were 2 bases for V and 4 bases for J; bases not matched to a gene: 4. Germline CDR1 SNHLY, CDR2 FYNNEI. CDR3 amino acids: CASSEWASGGTGELFF. The CDR3 DNA follows: TGTGCCAGCAGTGAATGGGCTAGCGGGGGCACCGGGGAGCTGTTTTTT.

The V gene is TRBV19, the J gene TRBJ1-4; D is unclear. There are 13 residues in the CDR3. The germline V gene encodes CDR1 LNHDA and CDR2 SQIVND (reference sequence). Trimming removed 1 base at V and 8 bases at J, with 8 bases between. As DNA, the CDR3 is TGTGCCAGTAGTATAGCTCCCAGGGAAAAACTGTTTTTT. As protein: CASSIAPREKLFF.

The chain is built from TRBV27 and TRBJ2-2; 12 bases map to TRBD1. With 5 bases clipped from V and 7 bases from J, the junction kept 11 bases outside the gene matches. The germline gives CDR1 MNHEY, CDR2 SMNVEV (reference sequence). The length of the CDR3 is 17 residues. The CDR3 spells CASSQTWDRGLIGELFF. The CDR3 DNA follows: TGTGCCAGCAGTCAAACATGGGACAGGGGGCTAATCGGGGAGCTGTTTTTT.

Only a few counts were recorded for this clone. Additional DNA sequences in this sample encode the identical CDR3. The DNA of the CDR3 is TGTGCCAGTCACAGCTCTGGAAACACCATATATTTT. Encoded protein: CASHSSGNTIYF. V is TRBV6-1 and J is TRBJ1-3; D is undetermined. Trimming took 9 bases from V and 0 from J, leaving 6 bases between them. CDR3 size: 12 residues. The germline CDR1 and CDR2 sequences are MNHNS and SASEGT.

This clone appeared once. V gene TRBV5-1 combines with J gene TRBJ2-3; D tentatively fits TRBD1 or TRBD2 (6 bases each). The CDR3 runs 15 residues. CDR1 and CDR2 (germline): SGHRS, YFSETQ. Between the trimmed V and J ends, which lost 0 bases and 1 base, there was a span of 9 bases. The CDR3 bases are TGCGCCAGCAGCTTGGCGAGGGGGGGCACAGATACGCAGTATTTT. Translating it yields CASSLARGGTDTQYF. Based on the CDR3 plus reference TRBV5-1 and TRBJ2-3, the full variable domain is KAGVTQTPRYLIKTRGQQVTLSCSPISGHRSVSWYQQTPGQGLQFLFEYFSETQRNKGNFPGRFSGRQFSNSRSEMNVSTLELGDSALYLCASSLARGGTDTQYFGPGTRLTVL.

This chain joins TRBV7-2 and TRBJ2-3, with D perhaps given as TRBD1 or TRBD2 (5 bases each). Trimming took off 1 base at V and 1 base at J, with 15 bases between the two ends. Germline V CDR1 and CDR2: SGHTA, FQGNSA. The CDR3 covers 17 residues. CDR3 amino acids: CASSLGRGVGGTDTQYF. The CDR3 bases are TGTGCCAGCAGCTTAGGAAGGGGAGTAGGCGGCACAGATACGCAGTATTTT.

The chain is built from TRBV4-2 and TRBJ2-2, with 8 nucleotides matching TRBD2. After removal of 1 base from V and 2 bases from J, the junction contained 6 bases not matched to a gene. The CDR3 loop spans 17 amino acids. CDR1 and CDR2 from the germline V gene are LGHNA and YNFKEQ. CDR3 nucleotides: TGTGCCAGCAGCCAAGCTACCCTAGCGGGTAACACCGGGGAGCTGTTTTTT. It translates to CASSQATLAGNTGELFF.

The V gene is TRBV7-9, the J gene TRBJ1-1; 7 bases map to TRBD1. Per germline, CDR1 SEHNR and CDR2 FQNEAQ (reference sequence). The trim removed 1 base at V and 9 bases at J, leaving 5 bases unmatched. The CDR3 runs 13 residues. CDR3 in amino acids: CASSLGIRGQAFF. The CDR3 region has the DNA TGTGCCAGCAGCTTAGGGATAAGGGGGCAAGCTTTCTTT.

The rearrangement uses TRBV5-1 and TRBJ2-7; 15 bases agree with TRBD2. V shed 3 bases, J shed 1 base, and the junction held 8 bases outside the gene matches. CDR3 length: 18 amino acids. From germline, CDR1 is SGHRS and CDR2 YFSETQ. CDR3 in DNA: TGCGCCAGCAGCTCGGGACTAGCGGGGGGCCGAGGTTCCTACGAGCAGTACTTC. Protein: CASSSGLAGGRGSYEQYF. Drawing the rest from reference TRBV5-1 and TRBJ2-7, the complete variable domain is KAGVTQTPRYLIKTRGQQVTLSCSPISGHRSVSWYQQTPGQGLQFLFEYFSETQRNKGNFPGRFSGRQFSNSRSEMNVSTLELGDSALYLCASSSGLAGGRGSYEQYFGPGTRLTVT.